The 30 T cell receptor beta chains listed next were all sequenced from one sample in a study of T-cell memory formation after mild COVID-19. From the 5' RACE reads, TCRdb called clonotypes with MiXCR, one entry per CDR3 protein. Here the sample spans a few hundred thousand distinct CDR3 sequences, approximately 15% being singletons. The sample consisted of PBMCs or a T cell subset sorted from them (not recorded which). Receptors originate from a man between 18 and 35 years old who had mild COVID-19 (a few samples of this study predate the infection). Cell type and time point are not known.

This chain connects TRBV12-3 or TRBV12-4 to TRBJ2-7; D not resolved. There are 16 residues in the CDR3. Trimming took off 3 bases at V and 2 bases at J, with 17 bases between the two ends. Written as DNA, the CDR3 is TGTGCCAGCAGTTTCCCCGCTCCCTCAGCCCCCTACGAGCAGTACGTC. Translating it yields CASSFPAPSAPYEQYV.

V is TRBV15 and J is TRBJ2-6; D ambiguous. V lost 1 base and J 4 bases, leaving 8 bases between the germline ends. CDR3 length equals 15 residues. Germline V gene lookup returns CDR1 LNHNV and CDR2 YYDKDF (reference sequence). DNA for the CDR3: TGTGCCACCAGCAGAGCAGGTCCCGGGGCCAACGTCCTGACTTTC. It encodes CATSRAGPGANVLTF.

The chain joins TRBV3-1 to TRBJ2-1, with D possibly matching TRBD2 (5 bases). The CDR3 totals 15 residues. Germline-derived CDR1 and CDR2 are LGHDT and YNNKEL (reference sequence). Deletions cut 4 bases from V and 2 bases from J, with 12 bases between. CDR3 residues: CASSPWKGAYNEQFF. DNA of the CDR3: TGTGCCAGCAGCCCCTGGAAGGGAGCCTACAATGAGCAGTTCTTC.

The rearrangement joins TRBV5-1 to TRBJ2-3, with 9 bases fitting TRBD1. The CDR3 contains 15 residues. The germline gives CDR1 SGHRS, CDR2 YFSETQ. Trimming removed 5 bases from V and 4 bases from J; junction bases left unmatched: 8. The CDR3 protein is CASRTGTGNPDTQYF. CDR3 DNA sequence: TGCGCCAGCAGAACCGGGACAGGGAATCCAGATACGCAGTATTTT.

This clonotype showed up just a few times. The rearrangement links TRBV10-3 to TRBJ1-5; 7 nucleotides align to TRBD1. The germline CDR1 and CDR2 sequences are ENHRY and SYGVKD. The CDR3 contains 16 residues. Losses at the gene ends were 6 bases for V and 0 bases for J; bases not matched to a gene: 8. The CDR3: CAISDGTAYSNQPQHF. The CDR3 DNA follows: TGTGCCATCAGCGACGGGACAGCGTATAGCAATCAGCCCCAGCATTTT.

The genes are TRBV20-1 and TRBJ1-5, with TRBD1 matching 10 bases. CDR1 is DFQATT, CDR2 SNEGSKA, per germline (reference sequence). Trimming cost V 6 bases and J 4 bases; bases outside gene matches: 3. This CDR3 is 13 amino acids long. The CDR3 coding sequence is TGCAGTGCGAGACAGGGGGCGAATCAGCCCCAGCATTTT. The encoded protein is CSARQGANQPQHF.

The chain recombines TRBV5-5 with TRBJ1-2, with D maybe TRBD1 (5 bases). The V gene lost 0 bases and the J gene lost 4 bases, with 16 bases spanning the gap. The CDR3 contains 16 residues. Per the germline V gene, CDR1 is SGHKS and CDR2 is YYEKEE (reference sequence). In DNA, the CDR3 is TGTGCCAGCAGCTTGGTGAGGTCAGGGTCGAGCTATGGCTACACCTTC. Amino acids: CASSLVRSGSSYGYTF.

The chain has TRBV5-1 and TRBJ2-4; D remains ambiguous. The CDR3 loop spans 11 amino acids. V lost 4 bases and J 9 bases, leaving 8 bases between the germline ends. CDR1 and CDR2 from the germline V gene are SGHRS and YFSETQ. The CDR3 loop is CASSAGSIQYF. CDR3 coding DNA: TGCGCCAGCAGCGCAGGATCCATTCAGTACTTC.

This clonotype was seen ten or more times. This chain links TRBV3-1 with TRBJ2-5; tentatively, D is TRBD2 (7 bases). The CDR3 has 14 residues. Between the trimmed V and J ends, which lost 2 bases and 7 bases, there was a span of 14 bases. The germline V gene encodes CDR1 LGHDT and CDR2 YNNKEL (reference sequence). The CDR3 loop is CASSQPGLGGTQYF. Here the CDR3 DNA reads TGTGCCAGCAGCCAACCTGGACTAGGGGGGACCCAGTACTTC.

DNA of the CDR3: TGTGCCAGCAGTTACCCAGCACACGGGGCCGGAGAAAAACTGTTTTTT. Translating it yields CASSYPAHGAGEKLFF. The V and J genes are TRBV6-6 and TRBJ1-4; a possible D gene is TRBD1 (5 bases). Germline loops: CDR1 MNHNY, CDR2 SVGAGI (reference sequence). Trimming left V 2 bases short and J 8 bases short, with 18 bases between. This CDR3 has 16 residues.

This clonotype was counted only a few times. The chain's CDR3 is CASSPDRGGGRAQYF. The CDR3 region has the DNA TGTGCCAGCAGCCCGGACAGGGGCGGAGGGAGGGCCCAGTACTTC. The rearrangement joins TRBV5-5 to TRBJ2-5, with 9 bases fitting TRBD1. This CDR3 spans 15 amino acids. CDR1 SGHKS and CDR2 YYEKEE come from the germline V gene (reference sequence). With V trimmed by 4 bases and J by 9 bases, 13 bases remained unmatched.

The rearrangement links TRBV7-2 to TRBJ1-5; D possibly corresponds to TRBD1 (5 bases). The CDR3 is 13 amino acids. The V and J ends lost 8 bases and 4 bases respectively, with 12 bases between them. Per germline, CDR1 SGHTA and CDR2 FQGNSA. The DNA of the CDR3 is TGTGCCAGCCAGACAGACCTGAATCAGCCCCAGCATTTT. This sequence encodes CASQTDLNQPQHF.

This clonotype has a handful of counts. The gene calls are TRBV6-2 or TRBV6-3 and TRBJ1-5; 8 nucleotides agree with TRBD1. The germline gives CDR1 MNHEY, CDR2 SVGEGT. The CDR3 is 15 residues long. Trimming at V came to 6 bases and at J to 5 bases, leaving 9 bases not matched to a gene. The CDR3 is CASSRTGWGHQPQHF. Written as DNA, the CDR3 is TGTGCCAGCAGCAGGACAGGGTGGGGGCATCAGCCCCAGCATTTT.

CDR3 in amino acids: CASSLGEQGTEAFF. In nucleotides, the CDR3 is TGTGCCAGCAGCTTAGGCGAACAGGGGACTGAAGCTTTCTTT. The chain employs TRBV7-9 and TRBJ1-1, with 7 bases aligning to TRBD1. CDR1 SEHNR and CDR2 FQNEAQ come from the germline V gene (reference sequence). V was clipped by 1 base and J by 5 bases; unmatched bases: 4. CDR3 length: 14 residues.

The chain employs TRBV4-2 and TRBJ1-1, with D tentatively TRBD1 (6 bases). V was clipped by 0 bases and J by 6 bases, with 11 bases between them. Germline V gives CDR1 LGHNA, CDR2 YNFKEQ. This CDR3 has 14 amino acids. CDR3 nucleotides: TGTGCCAGCAGCCAAGACAGGGGCCGGGCTGAAGCTTTCTTT. Amino acids: CASSQDRGRAEAFF.

This clonotype was picked up many times. This chain links TRBV5-6 with TRBJ2-1, with no clear D. The CDR3 contains 15 residues. The ends were cut back, 4 bases at V and 0 bases at J, with 11 bases in the middle. Germline V gene sequence: CDR1 SGHDT, CDR2 YYEEEE. CDR3 DNA: TGTGCCAGCAGCGCGGACGGAAGCTCCTACAATGAGCAGTTCTTC. Translation gives CASSADGSSYNEQFF.

The rearrangement joins TRBV4-1 to TRBJ1-2, with 7 bases aligning to TRBD1. In germline, CDR1 is MGHRA, CDR2 YSYEKL. The CDR3 sequence is 14 residues long. After removal of 1 base from V and 6 bases from J, the junction contained 5 bases not matched to a gene. The CDR3 reads CASSQVNRGNGYTF. The CDR3 bases are TGCGCCAGCAGCCAAGTTAACAGGGGAAATGGCTACACCTTC.

In this sample, this clonotype turned up a few times. The chain joins TRBV6-5 to TRBJ1-6; the match to TRBD1 covers 9 bases. This CDR3 is 16 amino acids long. V was pared by 5 bases and J by 10 bases, with 12 bases of the junction left unmatched. Germline lookup yields CDR1 MNHEY and CDR2 SVGAGI. This CDR3 is CASSRGWGDRDSPLHF. The DNA for the CDR3 is TGTGCCAGCAGTAGAGGGTGGGGGGACAGGGACTCACCCCTCCACTTT.

The CDR3 loop reads CASSRAYGGSEQYV. Written as DNA, the CDR3 is TGTGCCAGCTCGCGAGCCTACGGGGGGAGCGAGCAGTACGTC. The chain joins TRBV18 to TRBJ2-7, with TRBD2 matching over 7 bases. This CDR3 is 14 amino acids long. V was pared by 6 bases and J by 6 bases, with 11 bases of the junction left unmatched. The germline gives CDR1 KGHSH, CDR2 LQKENI.

This clonotype turned up a few times. The rearrangement uses TRBV4-1 and TRBJ1-4; D is unclear. Germline V lookup: CDR1 MGHRA, CDR2 YSYEKL. The CDR3 consists of 12 residues. Trimming took 6 bases from V and 7 from J, leaving 9 bases between them. The CDR3 here is CASSQKSEKLFF. Written as DNA, the CDR3 is TGCGCCAGCAGTCAGAAAAGTGAAAAACTGTTTTTT.

This clonotype was observed a handful of times. CDR3 region: CASRDRASTEAFF. The CDR3 DNA is TGTGCCAGCAGGGACAGGGCGAGTACTGAAGCTTTCTTT. V is TRBV12-3 or TRBV12-4 and J is TRBJ1-1; TRBD1 matches 8 bases. Trimming cost V 6 bases and J 5 bases; bases outside gene matches: 5. The length of the CDR3 is 13 residues.

The V gene is TRBV30, the J gene TRBJ1-1, with TRBD1 matching 8 bases. With 4 bases clipped from V and 4 bases from J, the junction kept 8 bases outside the gene matches. This CDR3 region has 14 residues. Germline assignment: CDR1 GTSNPN and CDR2 SVGIG (reference sequence). CDR3 nucleotide sequence: TGTGCCTGGACAGGGGGCCCGAAAGCCACTGAAGCTTTCTTT. Its protein is CAWTGGPKATEAFF.

J is TRBJ2-7 and V is TRBV12-3 or TRBV12-4; D is undetermined. The CDR3 totals 14 residues. The V end lost 3 bases, the J end lost 4 bases, and 13 bases lay between the germline ends. The CDR3 DNA follows: TGTGCCAGCAGTTTGGGCCAGCCCCGTTACGAGCAGTACTTC. Protein product: CASSLGQPRYEQYF.

The chain recombines TRBV11-2 with TRBJ2-7; no clear D. Germline V lookup: CDR1 SGHAT, CDR2 FQNNGV. V dropped 1 base and J dropped 3 bases, with 13 bases sitting between them. This CDR3 comprises 15 residues. DNA for the CDR3: TGTGCCAGCAGCTTAGGGCGTCACACCCTCTACGAGCAGTACTTC. This sequence encodes CASSLGRHTLYEQYF.

The genes are TRBV6-2 or TRBV6-3 and TRBJ2-3; D is perhaps TRBD2 (6 bases). The CDR3 runs to 16 residues. From germline, CDR1 is MNHEY and CDR2 SVGEGT. Trimming cost V 6 bases and J 3 bases, with 19 bases left between them. CDR3: CASSRRTRGRTDTQYF. In nucleotides, the CDR3 is TGTGCCAGCAGCCGCCGAACCCGGGGGAGGACAGATACGCAGTATTTT.

This clonotype was seen at least ten times. J is TRBJ2-1 and V is TRBV20-1; the match to TRBD2 covers 7 bases. The trim removed 3 bases at V and 0 bases at J, leaving 5 bases unmatched. Germline V lookup: CDR1 DFQATT, CDR2 SNEGSKA (reference sequence). The CDR3 totals 15 residues. CDR3 nucleotide sequence: TGCAGTGCTAGGCCCCTAGCGGTCTCCTACAATGAGCAGTTCTTC. It specifies CSARPLAVSYNEQFF.

In its sample, this clonotype was seen a few times. This rearrangement joins TRBV10-3 to TRBJ2-6; TRBD2 is a possible D gene (5 bases). V was trimmed by 5 bases and J by 3 bases, leaving 11 bases between them. Germline CDR1 and CDR2: ENHRY and SYGVKD. This CDR3 spans 15 amino acids. CDR3 in amino acids: CAISRAGDGANVLTF. The CDR3 region has the DNA TGTGCCATCAGTCGAGCCGGGGATGGGGCCAACGTCCTGACTTTC.

This clonotype was counted a few times. The chain recombines TRBV2 with TRBJ1-3; no reliable D call. CDR3 length: 14 amino acids. CDR1 is SNHLY and CDR2 is FYNNEI in the germline V gene. V was clipped by 3 bases and J by 1 base, with 7 bases between them. The CDR3 loop reads CASSERGSGNTIYF. CDR3 nucleotides: TGTGCCAGCAGTGAGAGAGGGTCTGGAAACACCATATATTTT. The entire variable domain, with the rest obtained from reference TRBV2 and TRBJ1-3, is as follows: EPEVTQTPSHQVTQMGQEVILRCVPISNHLYFYWYRQILGQKVEFLVSFYNNEISEKSEIFDDQFSVERPDGSNFTLKIRSTKLEDSAMYFCASSERGSGNTIYFGEGSWLTVV.

The rearrangement links TRBV6-1 to TRBJ2-7; D is uncertain. This CDR3 has 13 residues. CDR1 and CDR2 from the germline V gene are MNHNS and SASEGT. Trimming removed 6 bases at V and 3 bases at J, with 12 bases between. DNA for the CDR3: TGTGCCAGCAGCCTGCTTGAAATCTACGAGCAGTACGTC. Encoded protein: CASSLLEIYEQYV.

This clonotype showed up many times. This chain uses TRBV4-3 with TRBJ2-3; 10 bases align to TRBD2. The CDR3 totals 18 residues. With 5 bases clipped from V and 0 bases from J, the junction kept 11 bases outside the gene matches. Germline V CDR1 and CDR2: LGHNA, YSLEER. For the CDR3, the DNA is TGCGCCAGCAGCTTACCAGCGGGGGGGTCAGGAAGCACAGATACGCAGTATTTT. Translating gives CASSLPAGGSGSTDTQYF.